This T cell receptor beta chain was documented in a study of Ad26.COV2.S vaccination and SARS-CoV-2 variants. The study's findings and limits: Marked by substantial breadth, spike-specific CD8+ and CD4+ T cell responses were reportedly seen after vaccination. Estimates derived from TCR breadth and depth analyses may have underestimated total T cell responses.

Concerning this clone: Its antigen is unknown.

Only in-frame clones appear in the TCRdb table, and some are missing; sequencing was by immunoSEQ multiplex PCR. The sample includes about 320,000 clones, 85% to 90% of them seen just once. Germline loops: CDR1 SGHTA, CDR2 FQGNSA. V shed 5 bases and J shed 3 bases, with 24 bases lying between them. The CDR3 covers 18 residues. Treatment in this sample: some 20 received Ad26.COV2.S at low or high dose, single or two shots; about five received placebo; per-sample allocation not given. Vaccine and placebo recipients were sampled on day 63 after the first injection. Vaccination used an Ad26 vector expressing Wuhan-strain SARS-CoV-2 spike.

The specimen comprised peripheral blood, sampled in a trial of Ad26.COV2.S vaccine versus placebo. The receptor was derived from a person between 18 and 59 years old who received the Ad26.COV2.S COVID-19 vaccine or a placebo. The J gene is TRBJ2-3, the V gene TRBV7-2; possibly TRBD1 or TRBD2 for D (5 bases each). CDR3 region: CASSPNGAAGYWTDTQYF. In nucleotides, the CDR3 is TGTGCCAGCAGCCCAAACGGGGCGGCAGGTTACTGGACAGATACGCAGTATTTT.